Listed below are T cell receptor beta chains from one sample, sequenced in a study of T cells in localized non-small cell lung cancer. Sequencing used immunoSEQ multiplex PCR; TCRdb keeps in-frame clones, though not all of them. The data hold some 66,000 clones, with almost 85% observed a single time. Sequenced material: peripheral blood, taken before any cancer treatment. Receptors were obtained from a female donor aged 60 or older with stage I lung adenocarcinoma. The CDR3 runs from the conserved cysteine through the conserved F or W. Fields, in order: V gene, D gene, clone size, J gene, CDR3 protein, CDR3 DNA. D genes are given only for firm matches. Clone size, where shown, is once, few, many, or a class for clones that have expanded.

v_gene: TRBV7-3; d_gene: .; abundance: .; j_gene: TRBJ1-5; CDR3aa: CASSLKVRHQPQHF; CDR3nt: TGTGCCAGCAGCTTAAAAGTTCGGCATCAGCCCCAGCATTTT
v_gene: TRBV6-6; d_gene: .; abundance: .; j_gene: TRBJ2-7; CDR3aa: CASATSGVEQYF; CDR3nt: TGTGCCAGCGCGACTTCCGGGGTCGAGCAGTACTTC
v_gene: TRBV27; d_gene: TRBD2; abundance: .; j_gene: TRBJ2-3; CDR3aa: CASSLRAGGTDTQYF; CDR3nt: TGTGCCAGCAGTTTACGAGCGGGGGGCACAGATACGCAGTATTTT
v_gene: TRBV27; d_gene: .; abundance: .; j_gene: TRBJ2-1; CDR3aa: CASSFPQGQQFF; CDR3nt: TGTGCCAGCAGTTTTCCGCAGGGCCAGCAGTTCTTC
v_gene: TRBV9; d_gene: .; abundance: .; j_gene: TRBJ2-6; CDR3aa: CASSPYRSRYYSGANVLTF; CDR3nt: TGTGCCAGCAGTCCATACAGGTCCCGATACTACTCTGGGGCCAACGTCCTGACTTTC
v_gene: TRBV6-1; d_gene: .; abundance: once; j_gene: TRBJ1-5; CDR3aa: CASSEREDQPQHF; CDR3nt: TGTGCCAGCAGTGAACGGGAAGATCAGCCCCAGCATTTT
v_gene: TRBV5-1; d_gene: .; abundance: few; j_gene: TRBJ1-1; CDR3aa: CASTFTTGMAGTEAFF; CDR3nt: TGCGCCAGCACCTTTACAACAGGGATGGCTGGCACTGAAGCTTTCTTT
v_gene: TRBV7-8; d_gene: TRBD1; abundance: once; j_gene: TRBJ2-1; CDR3aa: CASSYGTGGSYNEQFF; CDR3nt: TGTGCCAGCAGCTACGGGACAGGAGGTTCCTACAATGAGCAGTTCTTC
v_gene: TRBV2; d_gene: TRBD2; abundance: .; j_gene: TRBJ2-7; CDR3aa: CATTLSGRAVYEQYF; CDR3nt: TGTGCCACGACCCTTAGCGGGAGGGCCGTCTACGAGCAGTACTTC
v_gene: TRBV21-1; d_gene: .; abundance: .; j_gene: TRBJ2-2; CDR3aa: CASSPRKRSGSGGPNTGELFF; CDR3nt: TGTGCCAGCAGCCCCCGTAAGAGGTCTGGTAGCGGGGGTCCCAACACCGGGGAGCTGTTTTTT
v_gene: TRBV5-1; d_gene: .; abundance: few; j_gene: TRBJ1-2; CDR3aa: CASSLAGKGNYGYTF; CDR3nt: TGCGCCAGCAGCTTGGCCGGGAAGGGGAACTATGGCTACACCTTC
v_gene: TRBV11-2; d_gene: TRBD1; abundance: few; j_gene: TRBJ1-2; CDR3aa: CASSLGQGGLIYGYTF; CDR3nt: TGTGCCAGCAGCCTGGGACAGGGAGGCCTCATCTATGGCTACACCTTC
v_gene: TRBV20-1; d_gene: TRBD2; abundance: .; j_gene: TRBJ2-7; CDR3aa: CSATSGYEQYF; CDR3nt: TGCAGTGCTACTAGCGGCTACGAGCAGTACTTC
v_gene: TRBV11-3; d_gene: TRBD1; abundance: .; j_gene: TRBJ2-7; CDR3aa: CASSSGTGLYF; CDR3nt: TGTGCCAGCAGCTCCGGGACAGGGCTGTACTTC
v_gene: TRBV7-8; d_gene: .; abundance: .; j_gene: TRBJ1-5; CDR3aa: CASSPLTVQSNQPQHF; CDR3nt: TGTGCCAGCAGTCCACTGACAGTCCAGTCCAATCAGCCCCAGCATTTT
v_gene: TRBV2; d_gene: .; abundance: .; j_gene: TRBJ2-1; CDR3aa: CASSELPYMEQFF; CDR3nt: TGTGCCAGCAGTGAGCTTCCCTACATGGAGCAGTTCTTC
v_gene: TRBV2; d_gene: .; abundance: .; j_gene: TRBJ1-2; CDR3aa: CASSESGNYGYTF; CDR3nt: TGTGCCAGCAGTGAATCAGGCAACTATGGCTACACCTTC
v_gene: TRBV7-6; d_gene: .; abundance: .; j_gene: TRBJ2-1; CDR3aa: CASSLEDQLGEQFF; CDR3nt: TGTGCCAGCAGCTTAGAGGACCAGCTAGGCGAGCAGTTCTTC
v_gene: TRBV29-1; d_gene: TRBD1; abundance: .; j_gene: TRBJ2-2; CDR3aa: CSVQGANTGELFF; CDR3nt: TGCAGCGTTCAGGGGGCGAACACCGGGGAGCTGTTTTTT
v_gene: TRBV11-2; d_gene: .; abundance: .; j_gene: TRBJ2-7; CDR3aa: CASSLEVVYEQYF; CDR3nt: TGTGCCAGCAGCTTAGAGGTAGTCTACGAGCAGTACTTC
v_gene: TRBV6-5; d_gene: .; abundance: .; j_gene: TRBJ1-4; CDR3aa: CASSYSGNEKLFF; CDR3nt: TGTGCCAGCAGTTACTCCGGTAATGAAAAACTGTTTTTT
v_gene: TRBV14; d_gene: .; abundance: few; j_gene: TRBJ2-7; CDR3aa: CASSQGGTAAYEQYF; CDR3nt: TGTGCCAGCAGCCAAGGCGGGACAGCTGCCTACGAGCAGTACTTC
v_gene: TRBV18; d_gene: .; abundance: .; j_gene: TRBJ1-4; CDR3aa: CASSPTLELGEKLFF; CDR3nt: TGTGCCAGCTCACCAACTTTAGAGTTGGGAGAAAAACTGTTTTTT
v_gene: TRBV6-6; d_gene: .; abundance: .; j_gene: TRBJ2-1; CDR3aa: CASSYRGTANNEQFF; CDR3nt: TGTGCCAGCAGCTATCGCGGGACCGCGAACAATGAGCAGTTCTTC
v_gene: TRBV7-9; d_gene: .; abundance: .; j_gene: TRBJ1-2; CDR3aa: CASSPDARQAADGYTF; CDR3nt: TGTGCCAGCAGCCCCGATGCCCGACAGGCCGCGGATGGCTACACCTTC
v_gene: TRBV6-6; d_gene: .; abundance: .; j_gene: TRBJ2-7; CDR3aa: CASSYSLSYEQYF; CDR3nt: TGTGCCAGCAGTTACTCGCTCTCCTACGAGCAGTACTTC
v_gene: TRBV30; d_gene: .; abundance: .; j_gene: TRBJ1-6; CDR3aa: CACQVGPSPLHF; CDR3nt: TGTGCCTGCCAGGTTGGACCGTCACCCCTCCACTTT
v_gene: TRBV27; d_gene: .; abundance: .; j_gene: TRBJ2-3; CDR3aa: CASSLWGRDTQYF; CDR3nt: TGTGCCAGCAGTTTATGGGGCCGGGATACGCAGTATTTT
v_gene: TRBV28; d_gene: .; abundance: .; j_gene: TRBJ2-7; CDR3aa: CASTGGTAPYEQYF; CDR3nt: TGTGCCAGCACGGGGGGGACAGCCCCCTACGAGCAGTACTTC
v_gene: TRBV19; d_gene: .; abundance: .; j_gene: TRBJ2-5; CDR3aa: CASTSTWGEGQETQYF; CDR3nt: TGTGCCAGTACTTCTACCTGGGGAGAGGGCCAAGAGACCCAGTACTTC
v_gene: TRBV2; d_gene: TRBD1; abundance: .; j_gene: TRBJ2-7; CDR3aa: CASRGTGGAYEQYF; CDR3nt: TGTGCCAGCAGAGGGACAGGGGGCGCCTACGAGCAGTACTTC
v_gene: TRBV2; d_gene: TRBD1; abundance: .; j_gene: TRBJ2-5; CDR3aa: CASSENRGQGETQYF; CDR3nt: TGTGCCAGCAGTGAGAACAGGGGGCAGGGGGAGACCCAGTACTTC
v_gene: TRBV7-6; d_gene: TRBD2; abundance: .; j_gene: TRBJ2-1; CDR3aa: CASSHGGLAGVNEQFF; CDR3nt: TGTGCCAGCAGCCACGGGGGACTAGCGGGGGTGAATGAGCAGTTCTTC
v_gene: TRBV7-8; d_gene: TRBD2; abundance: .; j_gene: TRBJ2-1; CDR3aa: CASSRPSMTSGGHYEQFF; CDR3nt: TGTGCCAGCAGTCGACCCTCAATGACTAGCGGGGGACACTATGAGCAGTTCTTC
v_gene: TRBV6-1; d_gene: .; abundance: .; j_gene: TRBJ2-1; CDR3aa: CASSEGWVLAHEQFF; CDR3nt: TGTGCCAGCAGTGAAGGATGGGTTTTGGCCCATGAGCAGTTCTTC
v_gene: TRBV5-4; d_gene: TRBD2; abundance: many; j_gene: TRBJ2-5; CDR3aa: CASSLAGTSGGQETQYF; CDR3nt: TGTGCCAGCAGCTTGGCCGGGACTAGCGGGGGGCAAGAGACCCAGTACTTC
v_gene: TRBV19; d_gene: .; abundance: .; j_gene: TRBJ2-1; CDR3aa: CASSTELIGYNEQFF; CDR3nt: TGTGCCAGTAGTACGGAGCTCATTGGGTACAATGAGCAGTTCTTC
v_gene: TRBV15; d_gene: TRBD1; abundance: .; j_gene: TRBJ1-2; CDR3aa: CATSRETGFGYTF; CDR3nt: TGTGCCACCAGCAGAGAGACAGGGTTTGGCTACACCTTC
v_gene: TRBV9; d_gene: TRBD2; abundance: .; j_gene: TRBJ2-3; CDR3aa: CASSVEGLAGGISTDTQYF; CDR3nt: TGTGCCAGCAGCGTAGAGGGACTAGCGGGGGGGATAAGCACAGATACGCAGTATTTT
v_gene: TRBV30; d_gene: TRBD1; abundance: .; j_gene: TRBJ1-3; CDR3aa: CAWSVGQGSGNTIYF; CDR3nt: TGTGCCTGGAGTGTAGGACAGGGCTCTGGAAACACCATATATTTT
v_gene: TRBV5-1; d_gene: .; abundance: .; j_gene: TRBJ2-7; CDR3aa: CASSLAGLASGDEQYF; CDR3nt: TGCGCCAGCAGCTTGGCCGGGCTAGCGAGTGGGGACGAGCAGTACTTC
v_gene: TRBV18; d_gene: .; abundance: .; j_gene: TRBJ1-6; CDR3aa: CASSPQGDDAYNSPLHF; CDR3nt: TGTGCCAGCTCACCACAAGGGGACGACGCCTATAATTCACCCCTCCACTTT
v_gene: TRBV21-1; d_gene: .; abundance: .; j_gene: TRBJ2-7; CDR3aa: CASSKEGSSSYEQYF; CDR3nt: TGTGCCAGCAGCAAAGAGGGCTCCAGCTCCTACGAGCAGTACTTC
v_gene: TRBV11-2; d_gene: .; abundance: .; j_gene: TRBJ1-2; CDR3aa: CASSLGLDYGYTF; CDR3nt: TGTGCCAGCAGCTTAGGTTTGGACTATGGCTACACCTTC
v_gene: TRBV30; d_gene: TRBD2; abundance: .; j_gene: TRBJ2-3; CDR3aa: CAWSVGLAGTNTQYF; CDR3nt: TGTGCCTGGAGTGTAGGACTAGCGGGAACTAATACGCAGTATTTT